Listed here are 15 T cell receptor beta chains from one sample, sequenced in a study of blood T cells in healthy people across ages (dated by TCRdb to 2013 to 2016). Preparation of the library involved 5' RACE. TCRdb names Illumina HiSeq 2500 as the instrument used. A second about 7 to 12 cycle PCR used a sample-barcoded 5' primer and a J-beta primer mix. TCRdb redid the processing of the public reads, applying fastp at Q25 and MiXCR, and retained in-frame beta chains. Rows are unified per CDR3 protein, each entry keeping the most common DNA and genes. The sample table holds fewer than 750,000 distinct CDR3 sequences, of which approximately 52% were seen once. The ten largest clonotypes hold approximately 15% of the sample. Sample: blood. The receptors shown here come from a woman older than 75 in good health.

This chain joins TRBV7-2 and TRBJ2-3; tentatively, D is TRBD1 or TRBD2 (5 bases each). Germline CDR1 is SGHTA and CDR2 is FQGNSA. The CDR3 runs 14 residues. V gave up 1 base and J gave up 6 bases, with 11 bases separating them. The chain's CDR3 is CASSLGDRRDTQYF. The CDR3 DNA follows: TGTGCCAGCAGCTTAGGGGACCGTCGGGATACGCAGTATTTT.

About this clonotype: Just one base apart from a much larger clone, this may be a read error. The gene calls are TRBV10-3 and TRBJ2-3; a possible D gene is TRBD1 (6 bases). Looked up from germline, CDR1 is ENHRY and CDR2 is SYGVKD. V gave up 2 bases and J gave up 6 bases, with 18 bases separating them. The CDR3 spans 16 residues. The CDR3 region has the DNA TGTGCCATCAGTGAGCCCTTTGGGGACACGGGGGATACGCAGTATTTT. It codes for CAISEPFGDTGDTQYF.

This clonotype was counted once. A much larger clonotype is one base distant, so this may be a read error. The genes are TRBV3-1 and TRBJ2-3; the D gene is possibly TRBD2 (5 bases). Germline values: CDR1 LGHDT, CDR2 YNNKEL (reference sequence). This CDR3 has 17 amino acids. Trimming stripped 3 bases from V and 6 bases from J, with 22 bases between. CDR3 DNA: TGTGCCAGCAGCCAGCCCTTTCTAGTGGGTTGGGAGGATACGCAGTATTTT. This sequence encodes CASSQPFLVGWEDTQYF.

Ten or more counts support this clonotype. The rearrangement joins TRBV24-1 to TRBJ1-2; D is undetermined. V was cut by 1 base and J by 9 bases, with 17 bases left in between. CDR3 length equals 15 residues. Germline CDR1 reads KGHDR; CDR2 reads SFDVKD. Here the CDR3 DNA reads TGTGCCACCAGTGATTTCGTGGGAGGGTCTGGGAGCTACACCTTC. Translation gives CATSDFVGGSGSYTF.

The chain has TRBV30 and TRBJ1-2, with D perhaps TRBD1 (6 bases). CDR1 is GTSNPN, CDR2 SVGIG, per germline (reference sequence). The CDR3 is 15 amino acids. V lost 4 bases to trimming and J lost 7 bases, with 22 bases between them. The CDR3 coding sequence is TGTGCCTGGACGCAGGGGACCACGAATAACATTGGCTACACCTTC. It yields the protein CAWTQGTTNNIGYTF. Filled out from reference TRBV30 and TRBJ1-2, the complete variable domain reads SQTIHQWPATLVQPVGSPLSLECTVEGTSNPNLYWYRQAAGRGLQLLFYSVGIGQISSEVPQNLSASRPQDRQFILSSKKLLLSDSGFYLCAWTQGTTNNIGYTFGSGTRLTVV.

The chain joins TRBV6-6 to TRBJ1-2, with D unresolved. This CDR3 region has 12 residues. V lost 5 bases and J lost 6, with 10 bases in between. CDR1 and CDR2 (germline): MNHNY, SVGAGI (reference sequence). In DNA form, the CDR3 reads TGTGCCAGCAGTCGCATGGTTGATGGCTACACCTTC. Translated: CASSRMVDGYTF.

The chain couples TRBV25-1 to TRBJ1-2; D may be TRBD1 (5 bases). V was clipped by 4 bases and J by 3 bases, with 9 bases between them. CDR1 MGHDK and CDR2 SYGVNS come from the germline V gene. This CDR3 has 13 amino acids. The CDR3 region has the DNA TGTGCCAGCAGTGTTCAGGGTCACTATGGCTACACCTTC. Its translation: CASSVQGHYGYTF.

This clonotype has only a few counts. This may come from a read error, since a much larger clone is one base off. V gene TRBV6-5 combines with J gene TRBJ1-1; D is uncertain. This CDR3 is 14 amino acids long. Looked up from germline, CDR1 is MNHEY and CDR2 is SVGAGI. Trimming cost V 7 bases and J 0 bases, with 12 bases left between them. The chain's CDR3 is CASKRVRMNTEAFF. DNA of the CDR3: TGTGCCAGCAAGAGGGTTCGAATGAACACTGAAGCTTTCTTT.

The chain is built from TRBV10-3 and TRBJ2-2, with D unclear. Germline V gene sequence: CDR1 ENHRY, CDR2 SYGVKD. CDR3 length: 13 amino acids. Trimming stripped 9 bases from V and 7 bases from J, with 15 bases between. Written as DNA, the CDR3 is TGTGCCATTACAGAGGTGACCTTCGGGGAGCTGTTTTTT. Residues: CAITEVTFGELFF.

This clonotype occurred many times. This chain links TRBV28 with TRBJ2-7; 9 bases are shared with TRBD1. The length of the CDR3 is 14 residues. V was clipped by 5 bases and J by 4 bases; unmatched bases: 6. Germline lookup yields CDR1 MDHEN and CDR2 SYDVKM. CDR3 residues: CASSPRDRDYEQYF. Here the CDR3 DNA reads TGTGCCAGCAGTCCACGGGACAGGGATTACGAGCAGTACTTC. Full variable domain (outside the CDR3, taken from reference TRBV28 and TRBJ2-7): DVKVTQSSRYLVKRTGEKVFLECVQDMDHENMFWYRQDPGLGLRLIYFSYDVKMKEKGDIPEGYSVSREKKERFSLILESASTNQTSMYLCASSPRDRDYEQYFGPGTRLTVT.

This clonotype was picked up a small number of times. This sequence joins TRBV4-1 and TRBJ2-3; D is possibly TRBD2 (6 bases). V shed 5 bases and J shed 0 bases, with 15 bases lying between them. Per the germline V gene, CDR1 is MGHRA and CDR2 is YSYEKL. CDR3 length: 16 residues. CDR3 amino acids: CASSSTGLASTDTQYF. The DNA of the CDR3 is TGCGCCAGCAGCTCCACGGGTCTAGCGAGCACAGATACGCAGTATTTT.

This clonotype was detected ten times or more. The V and J genes are TRBV11-3 and TRBJ2-7, with D possibly TRBD1 on 6 matching bases. V lost 1 base and J lost 4, with 8 bases in between. Germline CDR1 SGHNT, CDR2 YENEEA. The CDR3 is 13 residues long. CDR3 in amino acids: CASSLGDRYEQYF. CDR3 nucleotide sequence: TGTGCCAGCAGCTTAGGAGACAGGTACGAGCAGTACTTC.

V is TRBV7-9 and J is TRBJ1-3; D might be TRBD1 (6 bases). V shed 3 bases and J shed 0 bases, with 12 bases lying between them. The CDR3 is 16 amino acids. The V gene's germline CDR1 is SEHNR and CDR2 FQNEAQ (reference sequence). The CDR3 region is CASSFRQDLSGNTIYF. The CDR3 DNA sequence: TGTGCCAGCAGCTTTAGACAGGACCTCTCTGGAAACACCATATATTTT.

This clonotype was seen many times. The V call is TRBV27, the J call TRBJ2-7, with 13 bases lining up with TRBD2. From germline, CDR1 is MNHEY and CDR2 SMNVEV (reference sequence). The CDR3 spans 19 residues. V shed 0 bases, J shed 3 bases, and the junction held 11 bases outside the gene matches. CDR3 protein: CASSLSPPGLAGAHYEQYF. In nucleotides, the CDR3 is TGTGCCAGCAGTTTATCGCCCCCAGGACTAGCGGGAGCTCACTACGAGCAGTACTTC.

Only one count was recorded for this clonotype. A junction boundary mismatches the germline segment, possibly from a read error. The chain recombines TRBV2 with TRBJ1-1, with a tentative D call TRBD1 (6 bases). This CDR3 spans 14 amino acids. CDR1 and CDR2 (germline): SNHLY, FYNNEI. The CDR3 loop reads CASSTQGTNTGAFF. The CDR3 nucleotides are TGTGCCAGCAGTACCCAGGGGACAAACACTGGAGCTTTCTTT.